These 30 T cell receptor beta chains were all obtained from the same sample, sequenced in a study of T-cell reconstitution after alpha-beta-depleted transplantation in children. Preparation of the TCRbeta library was carried out with unique molecular identifiers. TCRdb fed the PCR reads into MiXCR, producing one record per CDR3 protein. This sample carries under 450,000 distinct CDR3 sequences, about an eighth of them seen once, and the ten largest clones take 4.3%. Specimen: PBMCs, collected from the stem cell graft. These receptors were obtained from a human donor who donated a stem cell graft to a child with Fanconi anemia.

V and J are TRBV5-1 and TRBJ2-7, with 8 bases identical to TRBD1. The CDR3 consists of 14 residues. Trimming cost V 2 bases and J 5 bases; bases outside gene matches: 6. Germline CDR1 and CDR2: SGHRS and YFSETQ. CDR3 DNA sequence: TGCGCCAGCAGCTTCGACAGGGGTATGCACGAGCAGTACTTC. Translating gives CASSFDRGMHEQYF.

A remark on this clonotype: A read error may explain this, as a much larger clone is one base away. No conserved phenylalanine or tryptophan is present at the end of the CDR3, so a read error is the likely explanation. The chain joins TRBV29-1 to TRBJ2-5; tentatively, D is TRBD1 (6 bases). Germline values: CDR1 SQVTM, CDR2 ANQGSEA. The CDR3 runs to 11 residues. Trimming pared 7 bases from V and 2 bases from J, leaving 8 bases between. The CDR3 nucleotides are TGCAGCGCAGGACAGCAAGAGACCCAGTACTCC. Amino acids: CSAGQQETQYS.

This clonotype was detected many times. The chain couples TRBV5-1 to TRBJ2-7; D possibly matches TRBD1 or TRBD2 (5 bases each). V dropped 2 bases and J dropped 6 bases, with 12 bases sitting between them. Germline-derived CDR1 and CDR2 are SGHRS and YFSETQ. The CDR3 length is 13 residues. CDR3 coding DNA: TGCGCCAGCAGCTTAAGGGACCCCTGCGAGCAGTACGTC. Amino acids: CASSLRDPCEQYV.

This clonotype was detected many times. CDR3 protein: CSARGGGDTIYF. In nucleotides, the CDR3 is TGCAGTGCTAGAGGGGGAGGAGACACCATATATTTT. This sequence joins TRBV20-1 and TRBJ1-3; no reliable D call. From germline, CDR1 is DFQATT and CDR2 SNEGSKA (reference sequence). V gave up 1 base and J gave up 8 bases, with 9 bases separating them. The CDR3 is 12 residues long.

The table lists this clonotype with many counts. CDR3 region: CASSPPAGQGARNYEQYF. CDR3 DNA sequence: TGTGCCAGCAGCCCGCCTGCAGGACAGGGGGCGCGTAACTACGAGCAGTACTTC. This chain connects TRBV7-9 to TRBJ2-7; 11 nucleotides line up with TRBD1. CDR1 SEHNR and CDR2 FQNEAQ come from the germline V gene (reference sequence). The CDR3 sequence is 18 residues long. V was pared by 5 bases and J by 3 bases, with 15 bases of the junction left unmatched.

This clonotype was observed many times. The gene calls are TRBV12-3 or TRBV12-4 and TRBJ2-5; TRBD2 agrees at 7 bases. This CDR3 has 14 amino acids. Trimming cost V 3 bases and J 5 bases; bases outside gene matches: 6. CDR3 protein: CASSLGGSGETQYF. DNA for the CDR3: TGTGCCAGCAGTTTGGGGGGGTCCGGTGAGACCCAGTACTTC.

At least ten counts were recorded for this clonotype. The chain couples TRBV9 to TRBJ2-5; tentatively, D is TRBD1 (6 bases). Germline CDR1 SGDLS, CDR2 YYNGEE. The V and J ends lost 3 bases and 5 bases respectively, with 14 bases between them. The CDR3 has 14 residues. As DNA, the CDR3 is TGTGCCAGCAGCGGTACAGGGTTATGGGAGACCCAGTACTTC. Residues: CASSGTGLWETQYF.

This clonotype was observed many times. The chain links TRBV6-5 to TRBJ1-1; D is unresolved. Trimming took 1 base from V and 12 from J, leaving 15 bases between them. This CDR3 has 13 residues. Looked up from germline, CDR1 is MNHEY and CDR2 is SVGAGI. Written as DNA, the CDR3 is TGTGCCAGCAGTTACTTAGGAGGGAGCGGGACTTTCTTT. It codes for CASSYLGGSGTFF.

The chain recombines TRBV20-1 with TRBJ2-3; TRBD2 matches at 15 bases. V was pared by 2 bases and J by 1 base, with 7 bases of the junction left unmatched. The germline CDR1 and CDR2 sequences are DFQATT and SNEGSKA (reference sequence). The CDR3 runs 18 residues. The CDR3 DNA reads as TGCAGTGCTAGACCCACTGGGACTAGCGGGGGGCGCACAGATACGCAGTATTTT. It yields the protein CSARPTGTSGGRTDTQYF.

This clonotype was seen a few times. This rearrangement joins TRBV6-5 to TRBJ2-2; possible D gene TRBD1, 6 bases. The CDR3 sequence is 15 residues long. The V gene's germline CDR1 is MNHEY and CDR2 SVGAGI. The V end lost 4 bases, the J end lost 6 bases, and 15 bases lay between the germline ends. For the CDR3, the DNA is TGTGCCAGCAGTTTAACAGGGAAGGGGCCCGGGGAGCTGTTTTTT. Protein sequence: CASSLTGKGPGELFF.

This rearrangement joins TRBV6-6 to TRBJ1-1; D might be TRBD1 (5 bases). The CDR3 extends over 12 amino acids. V gave up 10 bases and J gave up 1 base, with 10 bases separating them. The germline V gene encodes CDR1 MNHNY and CDR2 SVGAGI (reference sequence). Here the CDR3 reads CATGPSNTEAFF. CDR3 sequence (DNA): TGTGCCACGGGACCGTCGAACACTGAAGCTTTCTTT.

The V and J genes are TRBV20-1 and TRBJ2-3; the D gene is possibly TRBD2 (7 bases). The V and J ends lost 5 bases and 6 bases respectively, with 21 bases between them. The CDR3 has 15 amino acids. The germline gives CDR1 DFQATT, CDR2 SNEGSKA (reference sequence). The CDR3 DNA reads TGCAGTGCTGAGGCCGGGGGGCCGGCGGTGGATACGCAGTATTTT. As protein: CSAEAGGPAVDTQYF.

This clonotype was found a few times. The rearrangement links TRBV12-3 or TRBV12-4 to TRBJ2-3; D might be TRBD1 (6 bases). The V end was cut by 6 bases, the J end by 2 bases, with 12 bases between. The CDR3 has 14 residues. CDR3 in DNA: TGTGCCAGCAGGATACAGGGCCCCACAGATACGCAGTATTTT. It is translated as CASRIQGPTDTQYF.

A note on this clonotype: Since no conserved phenylalanine or tryptophan closes the CDR3, a read error is the likely cause. This chain joins TRBV27 and TRBJ1-1, with TRBD1 identical over 7 bases. The CDR3 has 16 residues. J lost 1 base, V lost 3 bases, and 8 bases had no gene match. The V gene's germline CDR1 is MNHEY and CDR2 SMNVEV (reference sequence). The CDR3 nucleotides read TGTGCCAGCAGTTTTGTAGGGGGCATCGGGAACACTGAAGCTTTCTAT. Encoded protein: CASSFVGGIGNTEAFY.

This clonotype was detected many times. This chain connects TRBV28 to TRBJ2-7, with 11 bases fitting TRBD2. The V segment lost 3 bases and the J segment 5 bases; nucleotides outside the gene matches: 3. Germline CDR1 MDHEN, CDR2 SYDVKM. CDR3 length: 14 residues. In DNA form, the CDR3 reads TGTGCCAGCAGTTTCGTAGCGGGGGGGCACGAGCAGTACGTC. The encoded protein is CASSFVAGGHEQYV.

The chain is built from TRBV20-1 and TRBJ2-1; TRBD1 matches 8 bases. V gave up 0 bases and J gave up 1 base; unmatched junction bases: 8. This CDR3 has 17 residues. Germline V gives CDR1 DFQATT, CDR2 SNEGSKA (reference sequence). The CDR3 is CSARDGDRPTSYNEQFF. In nucleotides, the CDR3 is TGCAGTGCTAGAGATGGGGACAGGCCCACATCCTACAATGAGCAGTTCTTC.

This clonotype was counted only a few times. The rearrangement links TRBV20-1 to TRBJ2-7; D may be TRBD1 (6 bases). Germline V gene sequence: CDR1 DFQATT, CDR2 SNEGSKA (reference sequence). The CDR3 runs to 12 residues. CDR3 coding DNA: TGCAGTGCTAGTCCCGCTGGCCCACAGGGAATCGTC. Its protein is CSASPAGPQGIV.

This clonotype appeared a single time. V usage is TRBV20-1 and J usage is TRBJ2-6; 7 positions agree with TRBD2. The germline CDR1 and CDR2 sequences are DFQATT and SNEGSKA (reference sequence). The CDR3 contains 17 residues. V lost 3 bases and J lost 3; bases outside the gene matches: 11. The CDR3 sequence is CSASPPAGSGGANVLTF. The CDR3 DNA reads TGCAGTGCTAGCCCCCCAGCGGGGTCGGGTGGGGCCAACGTCCTGACTTTC.

The chain combines TRBV29-1 with TRBJ2-1, with no clear D. The ends were cut back, 3 bases at V and 4 bases at J, with 4 bases in the middle. The CDR3 length is 11 residues. The germline gives CDR1 SQVTM, CDR2 ANQGSEA. CDR3 coding DNA: TGCAGCGTTGAGAGTTACAATGAGCAGTTCTTC. As protein: CSVESYNEQFF.

This sequence joins TRBV4-1 and TRBJ2-1, with D possibly matching TRBD1 (5 bases). Germline V lookup: CDR1 MGHRA, CDR2 YSYEKL. The CDR3 sequence is 15 residues long. V was trimmed by 4 bases and J by 7 bases, leaving 17 bases between them. CDR3 nucleotide sequence: TGCGCCAGCAGCCTAGGGGCAGGGTGGGTGAATGAGCAGTTCTTC. Protein product: CASSLGAGWVNEQFF.

The V call is TRBV7-2, the J call TRBJ2-7; perhaps TRBD1 as D (6 bases). CDR1 SGHTA and CDR2 FQGNSA come from the germline V gene. The germline V and J ends were trimmed by 6 bases and 2 bases, with 17 bases remaining between them. The CDR3 has 15 residues. The CDR3 DNA sequence: TGTGCCAGCAGTCGCCCTGACAGGACCGCCTACGAGCAGTACTTC. Its translation: CASSRPDRTAYEQYF.

This clonotype was observed a handful of times. The junction departs from the called germline gene at one end, perhaps through a read error. The V gene is TRBV6-1, the J gene TRBJ2-6; D is uncertain. The CDR3 sequence is 11 residues long. CDR1 is MNHNS, CDR2 SASEGT, per germline. The DNA of the CDR3 is TGTGCAAGCAGTGAACCAAACGTCCTGACTTTC. Amino acids: CASSEPNVLTF.

This clonotype was recorded many times. This sequence joins TRBV5-1 and TRBJ2-5; TRBD2 agrees at 8 bases. CDR3 length equals 15 residues. Losses at the gene ends were 1 base for V and 2 bases for J; bases not matched to a gene: 4. Germline V gives CDR1 SGHRS, CDR2 YFSETQ. This CDR3 is CASSLNPGGQETQYF. In DNA, the CDR3 is TGCGCCAGCAGCTTGAATCCGGGGGGGCAAGAGACCCAGTACTTC.

CDR3 loop: CSVEGPAATYEQYF. DNA for the CDR3: TGCAGCGTTGAAGGGCCGGCTGCGACCTACGAGCAGTACTTC. The V and J genes are TRBV29-1 and TRBJ2-7; D is ambiguous. Germline lookup yields CDR1 SQVTM and CDR2 ANQGSEA. Trimming cost V 1 base and J 2 bases, with 12 bases left between them. The CDR3 contains 14 residues.

This sequence joins TRBV9 and TRBJ2-1; 11 positions agree with TRBD1. Germline trimming cut 3 bases from V and 8 bases from J; bases unmatched to any gene: 7. From germline, CDR1 is SGDLS and CDR2 YYNGEE. The CDR3 consists of 15 residues. In DNA, the CDR3 is TGTGCCAGCAGCGCCCGGGACAGGGGGTTCGATGAGCAGTTCTTC. Translation gives CASSARDRGFDEQFF. The whole variable domain, remainder taken from reference TRBV9 and TRBJ2-1, is DSGVTQTPKHLITATGQRVTLRCSPRSGDLSVYWYQQSLDQGLQFLIQYYNGEERAKGNILERFSAQQFPDLHSELNLSSLELGDSALYFCASSARDRGFDEQFFGPGTRLTVL.

This clonotype has ten or more counts. V and J are TRBV6-5 and TRBJ2-7; D might be TRBD2 (5 bases). The germline V and J ends were trimmed by 4 bases and 4 bases, with 20 bases remaining between them. Germline V gene lookup returns CDR1 MNHEY and CDR2 SVGAGI. This CDR3 is 16 amino acids long. The CDR3 loop reads CASSSFEGPKGYEQYV. The DNA of the CDR3 is TGTGCCAGCAGTTCCTTTGAGGGCCCCAAAGGGTACGAGCAGTACGTC.

This clonotype was detected only a few times. J is TRBJ2-1 and V is TRBV12-3 or TRBV12-4; 7 bases are a match to TRBD2. Germline trimming cut 5 bases from V and 1 base from J; bases unmatched to any gene: 2. The CDR3 has 14 amino acids. The CDR3 reads CASSVGGSYNEQFF. The CDR3 DNA follows: TGTGCCAGCAGTGTGGGGGGGTCCTACAATGAGCAGTTCTTC.

This clonotype was observed a handful of times. The chain couples TRBV18 to TRBJ1-2; maybe TRBD1 (6 bases). V was cut by 3 bases and J by 6 bases, with 14 bases left in between. Germline-derived CDR1 and CDR2 are KGHSH and LQKENI. The CDR3 loop spans 14 amino acids. As DNA, the CDR3 is TGTGCCAGCTCACCGGTCCCTGGGGGCGATGGCTACACCTTC. It specifies CASSPVPGGDGYTF.

The chain uses TRBV29-1 and TRBJ2-7; either TRBD1 or TRBD2 may supply D (6 bases each). Germline CDR1 reads SQVTM; CDR2 reads ANQGSEA. V lost 4 bases and J 6 bases, leaving 10 bases between the germline ends. The CDR3 sequence is 11 residues long. CDR3 nucleotide sequence: TGCAGCGTTGGGGGGGCGGCCGAGCAGTACTTC. This sequence encodes CSVGGAAEQYF.

The chain uses TRBV10-3 and TRBJ2-5; 12 positions agree with TRBD1. In germline, CDR1 is ENHRY, CDR2 SYGVKD. Trimming cost V 10 bases and J 5 bases; bases outside gene matches: 11. The CDR3 totals 15 residues. The CDR3 DNA follows: TGTGCCACCGGGACAGGGGGCTTTCAAGGGGAGACCCAGTACTTC. Encoded protein: CATGTGGFQGETQYF.